Listed below are T cell receptor beta chains from one sample, sequenced in a study of cytomegalovirus exposure and HLA in healthy donors. Sequencing used immunoSEQ multiplex PCR; TCRdb keeps in-frame clones, though not all of them. The profile shows about 43,000 clones, under 70% of them singletons. The material sequenced was PBMCs. These receptors were obtained from a man aged 60-69 years in good health and CMV-seropositive. Both conserved end residues are part of each CDR3. D genes are given only for firm matches. Clone size is stated in some rows and not others, as once, few, many or a class when expanded.

length	V	D	size	J	DNA	CDR3
15	TRBV27	-	-	TRBJ2-7	TGTGCCAGCAGTCCCTACCCCGGGTCTCCATACGAGCAGTACTTC	CASSPYPGSPYEQYF
13	TRBV9	TRBD1	-	TRBJ2-5	TGTGCCAGCAGCGCCCCAGGGGGAGAGACCCAGTACTTC	CASSAPGGETQYF
17	TRBV2	-	-	TRBJ2-2	TGTGCCAGCAGTGAATCCGGGATCCCCGGAAGGACCGGGGAGCTGTTTTTT	CASSESGIPGRTGELFF
15	TRBV10-3	-	-	TRBJ2-7	TGTGCCATCAGTAATGACAGGTTCCCTTCCTACGAGCAGTACTTC	CAISNDRFPSYEQYF
14	TRBV5-5	-	-	TRBJ2-2	TGTGCCAGCAGCTTCCTAGGGGACACCGGGGAGCTGTTTTTT	CASSFLGDTGELFF
15	TRBV6-5	TRBD2	-	TRBJ2-5	TGTGCCAGCAGTTTAAGCGGGAGGGCGCAGGAGACCCAGTACTTC	CASSLSGRAQETQYF
16	TRBV4-2	-	-	TRBJ2-3	TGTGCCAGCAGCCTCAAGGAGGGGCCTAATGAAGATACGCAGTATTTT	CASSLKEGPNEDTQYF
14	TRBV7-2	TRBD2	-	TRBJ2-5	TGTGCCGGCAGCTCAACAGGACTAGCGGAGACCCAGTACTTC	CAGSSTGLAETQYF
15	TRBV29-1	-	few	TRBJ1-2	TGCAGCGTTGGACTCGCCGGCCTATCTGGCTATGGCTACACCTTC	CSVGLAGLSGYGYTF
17	TRBV5-4	-	-	TRBJ1-3	TGTGCCAGCAGCCCACGGGCACAGGGCCCAGGCGGAAACACCATATATTTT	CASSPRAQGPGGNTIYF
14	TRBV6-5	-	few	TRBJ1-1	TGTGCCAGCAGTTACATGGGGGGGAACACTGAAGCTTTCTTT	CASSYMGGNTEAFF
12	TRBV5-1	-	-	TRBJ2-3	TGCGCCAGCAACGAAAACCGGGATACGCAGTATTTT	CASNENRDTQYF
15	TRBV6-1	-	once	TRBJ1-5	TGTGCCAGCAGTGAAGGCTTGGGGGGGTATCAGCCCCAGCATTTT	CASSEGLGGYQPQHF
15	TRBV7-2	-	-	TRBJ2-1	TGTGCCAGCAGCTTTTCTTCGGGGATGCTTGAGGGCGCGTTCTTC	CASSFSSGMLEGAFF
19	TRBV23-1	TRBD2	-	TRBJ2-1	TGCGCCAGCAACAGCCCCATAACTAGCGGGAGGGTCGCCTACAATGAGCAGTTCTTC	CASNSPITSGRVAYNEQFF
16	TRBV4-3	TRBD1	-	TRBJ1-2	TGCGCCAGCAGCCTAACGAAGGGGGACAGCGCCTATGGCTACACCTTC	CASSLTKGDSAYGYTF
14	TRBV4-3	TRBD1	few	TRBJ2-3	TGCGCCAGCAGCCCGGGACAGGAGCCGGATACGCAGTATTTT	CASSPGQEPDTQYF
15	TRBV7-2	TRBD2	-	TRBJ2-7	TGTGCCAGCAGCTTCACTAGCGGGGGAACCTACGAGCAGTACTTC	CASSFTSGGTYEQYF
15	TRBV14	TRBD1	-	TRBJ2-5	TGTGCCAGCAGCCTCGGGACAGCCACCCAAGAGACCCAGTACTTC	CASSLGTATQETQYF
17	TRBV27	TRBD2	-	TRBJ2-2	TGTGCCAGCAGCTTTGCCAGGACTAGCGGGACCCACCGGGAGCTGTTTTTT	CASSFARTSGTHRELFF
14	TRBV7-9	TRBD1	-	TRBJ2-7	TGTGCCAGCAGCCCTTTAAACAGGGGCTACGAGCAGTACTTC	CASSPLNRGYEQYF
14	TRBV4-3	-	-	TRBJ2-7	TGCGCCAGCAGCCAACAGGAACGGCCCGACGAGCAGTACTTC	CASSQQERPDEQYF
17	TRBV7-3	TRBD2	-	TRBJ2-1	TGTGCCAGCAGCTTAAAGGGAGGGCTTAACCCCTACAATGAGCAGTTCTTC	CASSLKGGLNPYNEQFF
13	TRBV30	-	-	TRBJ2-7	TGTGCCTGGAGTTTCAGCGACTACTACGAGCAGTACTTC	CAWSFSDYYEQYF
15	TRBV7-7	TRBD1	-	TRBJ2-2	TGTGCCAGCAGCACTGGACAGGGGAACACCGGGGAGCTGTTTTTT	CASSTGQGNTGELFF
14	TRBV25-1	-	-	TRBJ2-1	TGTGCCAGCAGTGAGTTTACAGGCGAGGATGAGCAGTTCTTC	CASSEFTGEDEQFF
15	TRBV9	TRBD1	-	TRBJ2-5	TGTGCCAGCAGCCCCGGACAGGGGGACCAAGAGACCCAGTACTTC	CASSPGQGDQETQYF
14	TRBV9	TRBD2	-	TRBJ2-1	TGTGCCAGCAGCGTAGCGACTAGCGGGTATGAGCAGTTCTTC	CASSVATSGYEQFF
13	TRBV6-6	TRBD1	-	TRBJ2-1	TGTGCCAGCAAGACAGGGGATCGCGATGAGCAGTTCTTC	CASKTGDRDEQFF
15	TRBV6-4	-	-	TRBJ2-3	TGCGCCAGCTCTAGGACAGACGGGGGCACAGATACGCAGTATTTT	CASSRTDGGTDTQYF
14	TRBV6-1	TRBD2	-	TRBJ2-2	TGTGCCAGCATGAGCGGGAGTTCCACCGGGGAGCTGTTTTTT	CASMSGSSTGELFF
15	TRBV18	-	few	TRBJ2-7	TGTGCCAGCTCACCGTTTTTTTCGGGAAACTACGAGCAGTACTTC	CASSPFFSGNYEQYF
16	TRBV15	-	-	TRBJ1-3	TGTGCCACCAGCAGAAACAGGGACTACTCTGGAAACACCATATTTTTT	CATSRNRDYSGNTIFF